This paragraph reports one TCR beta chain. These data belong to a study of T-cell reconstitution after alpha-beta-depleted transplantation in children. Preparation of the TCRbeta library involved a method that used unique molecular identifiers. MiXCR, applied by TCRdb to the PCR reads, yields one record per CDR3 protein. The sample holds around 680,000 distinct CDR3 sequences; approximately 16% are singletons and the top ten take approximately 1%. Germline CDR1 and CDR2: SGDLS and YYNGEE. Germline trimming cut 0 bases from V and 4 bases from J; bases unmatched to any gene: 3. The CDR3 length is 14 residues.

The receptor's source is a human donor who donated a stem cell graft to a child with acute myeloid leukemia. Sequencing used PBMCs from the stem cell graft donor, obtained from the stem cell graft. The rearrangement joins TRBV9 to TRBJ2-5; 7 nucleotides match TRBD2. The CDR3 sequence is CASSVAASGETQYF. CDR3 sequence (DNA): TGTGCCAGCAGCGTAGCGGCTAGCGGAGAGACCCAGTACTTC. The whole variable domain, remainder taken from reference TRBV9 and TRBJ2-5, is DSGVTQTPKHLITATGQRVTLRCSPRSGDLSVYWYQQSLDQGLQFLIQYYNGEERAKGNILERFSAQQFPDLHSELNLSSLELGDSALYFCASSVAASGETQYFGPGTRLLVL.